The TCR beta chain described here comes from a study of T-cell reconstitution after alpha-beta-depleted transplantation in children. This clonotype was seen many times. Antigen unknown. The V end lost 3 bases, the J end lost 2 bases, and 21 bases lay between the germline ends. The germline V gene encodes CDR1 SGHRS and CDR2 YFSETQ. The length of the CDR3 is 17 residues. The authors prepared the TCRbeta library with unique molecular identifiers. TCRdb recomputed calls from the PCR reads with MiXCR, one row per CDR3 protein. Of more than 85,000 distinct CDR3 sequences in the sample, 4.5% to 7.5% were seen once. Findings and limits, study-wide: Several hundred graft clones that had expanded were reportedly the source of alpha-beta T cells about two months after transplant. Newly produced T cells mostly provided counts and TCRbeta diversity after one year, as hyperexpanded clones declined.

The chain joins TRBV5-1 to TRBJ2-7; D possibly corresponds to TRBD2 (6 bases). The sample consisted of PBMCs, mostly from graft donor cells, taken 60 days after TCRalphabeta/CD19-depleted stem cell transplant. The receptor was derived from a female patient aged 2-9 years who had a stem cell transplant for Fanconi anemia, so the T cells may come from the graft donor. The DNA for the CDR3 is TGCGCCAGCAGCTCGGGCTTCATCGCGGGGTTAACCTACGAGCAGTACTTC. It codes for CASSSGFIAGLTYEQYF.